The clone carrying this T cell receptor beta chain was observed a single time. Its matching antigen is unknown. The record originates from a study of OX40 agonist ivuxolimab in advanced cancers. Whole-study context: An agonistic anti-OX40 (CD134) antibody, ivuxolimab, was used to treat the patients.

Using immunoSEQ multiplex PCR, the repertoire was profiled, and TCRdb retains in-frame clones only, with some absent. The table has tens of thousands of clones, 80% seen once. Study conclusions and caveats: By week 6 at 0.1 to 3.0 mg/kg, blood CD4+ and CD8+ T cells had expanded clonally. The authors also found low normalized T-cell clonal expansion in some nonresponders.

The germline V and J ends were trimmed by 3 bases and 6 bases, with 9 bases remaining between them. The CDR3 length is 12 residues. CDR1 and CDR2 (germline): MDHEN, SYDVKM. The TCR originated in an adult with an advanced solid tumor such as melanoma, head and neck, liver or kidney cancer. The chain combines TRBV28 with TRBJ2-7, with a tentative D call TRBD1 (6 bases). Sequences were derived from CD4+ or CD8+ T cells sorted from blood, sampled in a trial of the OX40 agonist ivuxolimab. Written as DNA, the CDR3 is TGTGCCAGCAGTTTGGAAGGGGGCGAGCAGTACTTC. Protein sequence: CASSLEGGEQYF.